The text below deals with one TCR beta chain. This specimen belongs to a study of blood T cell repertoires in COVID-19. About the research overall: Some COVID-19 samples were acute and others convalescent; all came from the United States, Italy and Spain.

Here immunoSEQ multiplex PCR was the method, and the copy in TCRdb shows in-frame clones only, minus some. The table includes about 55,000 clones, around 85% detected once. Germline loops: CDR1 LGHDT, CDR2 YNNKEL (reference sequence). With 2 bases clipped from V and 2 bases from J, the junction kept 4 bases outside the gene matches. This CDR3 contains 16 residues. The receptor was derived from a human donor in a cohort sampled during active COVID-19. What was sequenced was peripheral blood. This chain links TRBV3-1 (or the pseudogene TRBV3-2) with TRBJ1-3; 9 nucleotides align to TRBD1. This chain's CDR3 is CASSQLGQGPGNTIYF. In nucleotides, the CDR3 is TGTGCCAGCAGCCAATTAGGACAGGGGCCTGGAAACACCATATATTTT.